Listed below are T cell receptor beta chains from one sample, sequenced in a study of blood T cell repertoires in COVID-19. Here immunoSEQ multiplex PCR was the method, and the copy in TCRdb shows in-frame clones only, minus some. Seen here are 380,000 or so clones, roughly nine tenths observed once, and the top ten hold approximately 1.2%. The sequencing input was peripheral blood. The receptors originated from a man aged 40-50 years with acute or convalescent COVID-19. The CDR3 runs from the conserved cysteine through the conserved F or W. The order of the fields is clone size, V gene, CDR3 protein. Where a row states a size, it is once, few, many or the class of an expanded clone; other rows omit it.

clone size: .; V gene: TRBV2; CDR3 protein: CASIAGTGGFDEQFF
clone size: once; V gene: TRBV7-9; CDR3 protein: CASSFTSGVRDTQYF
clone size: .; V gene: TRBV5-1; CDR3 protein: CASSFRRTGTFEQYF
clone size: .; V gene: TRBV30; CDR3 protein: CAWSVGGELFF
clone size: .; V gene: TRBV7-9; CDR3 protein: CASSVGGNYNEQFF
clone size: .; V gene: TRBV15; CDR3 protein: CAPPPRTVTGNTIYF
clone size: .; V gene: TRBV5-1; CDR3 protein: CASSREQLANFYEQYF
clone size: .; V gene: TRBV3-1/TRBV3-2; CDR3 protein: CASSPNAQTISLSF
clone size: .; V gene: TRBV9; CDR3 protein: CASSGPGTGAEAFF
clone size: .; V gene: TRBV19; CDR3 protein: CASSIRRGLYEQYF
clone size: .; V gene: TRBV12-3/TRBV12-4; CDR3 protein: CASSLNGGMQYF
clone size: .; V gene: TRBV5-1; CDR3 protein: CASSPVGRYSYNEQFF
clone size: .; V gene: TRBV12-3/TRBV12-4; CDR3 protein: CASQGEGNQPQHF
clone size: .; V gene: TRBV2; CDR3 protein: CASKGGWGNQPQHF
clone size: .; V gene: TRBV7-8; CDR3 protein: CASSAGGGTDTQYF
clone size: .; V gene: TRBV28; CDR3 protein: CASKLNGGLQPQHF
clone size: .; V gene: TRBV7-9; CDR3 protein: CASSSTGYQETQYF
clone size: .; V gene: TRBV19; CDR3 protein: CASSIPNRGRLSF
clone size: .; V gene: TRBV28; CDR3 protein: CASSPSGTATYEQYF
clone size: .; V gene: TRBV9; CDR3 protein: CASSVRASGSNEQYF
clone size: .; V gene: TRBV21-1; CDR3 protein: CASSNSVRGRLREYEQYF
clone size: .; V gene: TRBV29-1; CDR3 protein: CSVTGTANYGYTF
clone size: .; V gene: TRBV28; CDR3 protein: CASSRSGLAALKQFF
clone size: .; V gene: TRBV3-1/TRBV3-2; CDR3 protein: CAISTWDRTSGELFF
clone size: .; V gene: TRBV14; CDR3 protein: CASSPPSDRTSETQYF
clone size: .; V gene: TRBV30; CDR3 protein: CAGRDSVLTGELFF
clone size: once; V gene: TRBV4-1; CDR3 protein: CASSQDRAGGTNQPQHF
clone size: .; V gene: TRBV14; CDR3 protein: CASSPQGPDNSPLHF
clone size: .; V gene: TRBV5-1; CDR3 protein: CASSFSRDTYQETQYF
clone size: .; V gene: TRBV2; CDR3 protein: CASSGTGGAWSNQPQHF
clone size: .; V gene: TRBV4-1; CDR3 protein: CASSLQGSTDTQYF
clone size: .; V gene: TRBV5-1; CDR3 protein: CASSFRDSQETQYF
clone size: .; V gene: TRBV9; CDR3 protein: CASSPHRTSGRPETQYF
clone size: .; V gene: TRBV20-1; CDR3 protein: CSASGSGLPSTDTQYF
clone size: .; V gene: TRBV30; CDR3 protein: CAWSGFSAGGYTF
clone size: .; V gene: TRBV20-1; CDR3 protein: CSASDPRGGEEKLFF
clone size: .; V gene: TRBV28; CDR3 protein: CASSRLAGGSSWNEQFF
clone size: .; V gene: TRBV19; CDR3 protein: CASSEGQLWQPQHF
clone size: .; V gene: TRBV7-2; CDR3 protein: CASSLVGGGAFF
clone size: .; V gene: TRBV5-1; CDR3 protein: CASSLALGLGSDTQYF
clone size: many; V gene: TRBV6-4; CDR3 protein: CASSGTSGGANEQFF
clone size: .; V gene: TRBV18; CDR3 protein: CASSPGPPEQYF
clone size: .; V gene: TRBV6-5; CDR3 protein: CASPRDRVVTEAFF
clone size: many; V gene: TRBV28; CDR3 protein: CSSEGSYEQYF
clone size: once; V gene: TRBV18; CDR3 protein: CASSPRRGSGTEAFF
clone size: .; V gene: TRBV2; CDR3 protein: CASRLGASGNEQFF
clone size: .; V gene: TRBV7-3; CDR3 protein: CASSLTAGQGELAGELFF
clone size: few; V gene: TRBV4-2; CDR3 protein: CASSQQGSDYGYTF
clone size: .; V gene: TRBV6-5; CDR3 protein: CASSYSIVGTTYEQYF
clone size: .; V gene: TRBV5-4; CDR3 protein: CASSLGQGARYEQYF
clone size: .; V gene: TRBV19; CDR3 protein: CASSYRGRDYGYTF
clone size: .; V gene: TRBV5-4; CDR3 protein: CASSPQGTEAFF
clone size: once; V gene: TRBV20-1; CDR3 protein: CSASPEISYEQYF